A selection of T cell receptor beta chains follows, all from one sample in a study of shared clonotypes between healthy human individuals. Libraries were prepared by immunoSEQ multiplex PCR; TCRdb keeps only in-frame clonotypes and omits some of them. The profile covers about 1,800,000 clones, with roughly 95% appearing a single time and roughly 1% taken by the ten largest. Sequencing used naive CD8+ T cells sorted from blood. The receptors were gathered from a man between 18 and 29 years old in good health. Both conserved end residues are part of each CDR3. A D gene is named only where the DNA matches it firmly. The size entry is marked missing in some rows and otherwise reads once, few, many or a size class.

size | D | J | V | CDR3 | DNA
NA | TRBD2 | TRBJ2-1 | TRBV15 | CATSTGLAGGPTNEQFF | TGTGCCACCAGCACTGGACTAGCGGGAGGGCCGACGAATGAGCAGTTCTTC
NA | TRBD1 | TRBJ1-1 | TRBV7-9 | CASSATRDRDHTEAFF | TGTGCCAGCAGTGCTACGCGGGACAGGGATCACACTGAAGCTTTCTTT
NA | TRBD2 | TRBJ2-1 | TRBV15 | CATSELAGNSYNEQFF | TGTGCCACCAGCGAACTAGCGGGCAACTCCTACAATGAGCAGTTCTTC
NA | NA | TRBJ1-5 | TRBV2 | CASGTPSNQPQHF | TGTGCCTCCGGGACACCAAGCAATCAGCCCCAGCATTTT
NA | NA | TRBJ2-4 | TRBV15 | CATSREGLIQYF | TGTGCCACCAGCAGAGAAGGATTAATTCAGTACTTC
NA | TRBD1 | TRBJ2-7 | TRBV5-5 | CASSLTGGSFYEQYF | TGTGCCAGCAGCTTAACAGGGGGCTCTTTCTACGAGCAGTACTTC
NA | NA | TRBJ2-1 | TRBV7-3 | CASSLLADDEQFF | TGTGCCAGCAGCTTACTGGCCGACGATGAGCAGTTCTTC
NA | NA | TRBJ2-7 | TRBV19 | CASSTGQLADEQYF | TGTGCCAGTAGTACAGGACAGTTAGCGGACGAGCAGTACTTC
NA | NA | TRBJ2-6 | TRBV9 | CASSPFGLSGANVLTF | TGTGCCAGCAGCCCATTCGGCCTCTCTGGGGCCAACGTCCTGACTTTC
NA | NA | TRBJ1-2 | TRBV30 | CACDAKGYTF | TGTGCCTGCGACGCGAAGGGCTACACCTTC
few | TRBD1 | TRBJ1-5 | TRBV27 | CASSLTGGNQPQHF | TGTGCCAGCAGCTTGACAGGGGGAAACCAGCCCCAGCATTTT
once | NA | TRBJ1-5 | TRBV19 | CATLGKGGNQPQHF | TGTGCCACTTTGGGTAAGGGGGGGAACCAGCCCCAGCATTTT
NA | TRBD2 | TRBJ2-7 | TRBV7-6 | CASSSRTSGRSYEQYF | TGTGCCAGCAGCTCTAGGACTAGCGGGAGGTCCTACGAGCAGTACTTC
NA | TRBD2 | TRBJ2-1 | TRBV9 | CASSAPVGGRSSYNEQFF | TGTGCCAGCAGCGCACCAGTGGGGGGGAGGAGCTCCTACAATGAGCAGTTCTTC
NA | TRBD1 | TRBJ2-7 | TRBV5-1 | CASSPGRGSPYEQYF | TGCGCCAGCAGCCCGGGCAGGGGGTCCCCCTACGAGCAGTACTTC
NA | NA | TRBJ2-7 | TRBV4-1 | CASSQEVGGSYEQYF | TGCGCCAGCAGCCAAGAGGTTGGTGGCTCCTACGAGCAGTACTTC
NA | NA | TRBJ1-4 | TRBV4-3 | CASSQVRVANEKLFF | TGCGCCAGCAGCCAAGTCCGGGTGGCTAATGAAAAACTGTTTTTT
NA | NA | TRBJ2-2 | TRBV28 | CASSLILAGELFF | TGTGCCAGCAGTTTGATTTTGGCCGGGGAGCTGTTTTTT
few | NA | TRBJ2-5 | TRBV13 | CASSLVVGETQYF | TGTGCCAGCAGCCTAGTGGTGGGAGAGACCCAGTACTTC
NA | TRBD1 | TRBJ2-1 | TRBV7-9 | CASSETGYDWDEQFF | TGTGCCAGCAGCGAGACAGGGTATGATTGGGATGAGCAGTTCTTC
NA | NA | TRBJ2-7 | TRBV27 | CASSYQGPYEQYF | TGTGCCAGCAGTTATCAGGGCCCCTACGAGCAGTACTTC
NA | NA | TRBJ1-5 | TRBV7-9 | CASSSGGPGQPQHF | TGTGCCAGCAGCTCCGGGGGCCCGGGTCAGCCCCAGCATTTT
NA | NA | TRBJ1-2 | TRBV7-9 | CASTPPLAGNYGYTF | TGTGCCAGCACCCCCCCACTGGCCGGTAACTATGGCTACACCTTC
once | NA | TRBJ2-7 | TRBV5-1 | CASTPPGSYEQYF | TGCGCCAGCACGCCCCCGGGCTCCTACGAGCAGTACTTC
NA | TRBD2 | TRBJ2-7 | TRBV6-5 | CASSQAGGPGEQYF | TGTGCCAGCAGTCAAGCGGGAGGGCCCGGCGAGCAGTACTTC
NA | TRBD1 | TRBJ1-1 | TRBV7-8 | CASSMGLLGGQHDFTEAFF | TGTGCCAGCAGCATGGGCTTGTTAGGGGGACAGCATGATTTCACTGAAGCTTTCTTT
NA | NA | TRBJ1-5 | TRBV9 | CASSGGLEGFNQPQHF | TGTGCCAGCAGCGGGGGGCTCGAGGGCTTCAATCAGCCCCAGCATTTT
NA | TRBD1 | TRBJ1-2 | TRBV6-5 | CASSSDHGDRNYGYTF | TGTGCCAGCAGTTCCGATCATGGGGACAGGAACTATGGCTACACCTTC
NA | TRBD2 | TRBJ2-7 | TRBV6-1 | CAGSSLAGFAYEQYF | TGTGCCGGTTCCTCGCTAGCGGGATTCGCCTACGAGCAGTACTTC
NA | TRBD1 | TRBJ2-7 | TRBV6-1 | CASRSWTGDPYEQYF | TGTGCCAGCAGAAGTTGGACAGGGGACCCCTACGAGCAGTACTTC
NA | TRBD1 | TRBJ1-1 | TRBV30 | CAWTGDSRLTEAFF | TGTGCCTGGACGGGGGACAGCCGGCTTACTGAAGCTTTCTTT
once | TRBD1 | TRBJ2-7 | TRBV5-1 | CASSGVTGADEQYF | TGCGCCAGCAGCGGGGTGACAGGGGCCGACGAGCAGTACTTC
NA | TRBD2 | TRBJ2-7 | TRBV7-6 | CASSFYGGGYEQYF | TGTGCCAGCAGCTTCTATGGGGGGGGCTACGAGCAGTACTTC
NA | NA | TRBJ2-3 | TRBV5-6 | CASSLPRARDTQYF | TGTGCCAGCAGCTTGCCTCGGGCTAGGGATACGCAGTATTTT
NA | NA | TRBJ1-2 | TRBV29-1 | CSVEGADVYGYTF | TGCAGCGTTGAAGGCGCGGACGTCTATGGCTACACCTTC
NA | NA | TRBJ2-4 | TRBV28 | CASSDPGLTSNIQYF | TGTGCCAGCAGTGATCCGGGACTCACGTCAAACATTCAGTACTTC
few | NA | TRBJ1-2 | TRBV5-4 | CASSLVLGGNGYTF | TGTGCCAGCAGCTTGGTTTTAGGGGGGAATGGCTACACCTTC
NA | TRBD1 | TRBJ2-5 | TRBV15 | CATRGQGETQYF | TGTGCCACCAGGGGACAGGGAGAGACCCAGTACTTC
NA | NA | TRBJ2-7 | TRBV11-2 | CASSFGLEQYF | TGTGCCAGCAGCTTCGGACTCGAGCAGTACTTC
once | TRBD1 | TRBJ2-7 | TRBV6-1 | CASSEAETGATSYEQYF | TGTGCCAGCAGTGAAGCTGAGACAGGGGCCACCTCCTACGAGCAGTACTTC
NA | NA | TRBJ1-1 | TRBV10-3 | CAISELWGNTEAFF | TGTGCCATCAGTGAGCTTTGGGGGAACACTGAAGCTTTCTTT
few | NA | TRBJ1-2 | TRBV5-4 | CASSFLGSDGYTF | TGTGCCAGCAGCTTTCTGGGGAGCGATGGCTACACCTTC
NA | TRBD1 | TRBJ1-2 | TRBV11-2 | CASSLGPGQLFGNYGYTF | TGTGCCAGCAGCTTAGGGCCGGGACAGCTATTCGGGAACTATGGCTACACCTTC
NA | TRBD2 | TRBJ2-7 | TRBV5-4 | CASRPTPGTSETYEQYF | TGTGCCAGCAGACCCACTCCCGGGACTAGTGAAACCTACGAGCAGTACTTC
NA | TRBD2 | TRBJ2-1 | TRBV4-3 | CASSQDRAGGVYNEQFF | TGCGCCAGCAGCCAAGATCGAGCTGGGGGGGTATACAATGAGCAGTTCTTC
NA | NA | TRBJ2-7 | TRBV27 | CASSPSAGAISYEQYF | TGTGCCAGCAGTCCGTCGGCGGGGGCCATCTCCTACGAGCAGTACTTC
NA | NA | TRBJ1-1 | TRBV7-8 | CASSSGRAEAFF | TGTGCCAGCAGCTCAGGGCGGGCTGAAGCTTTCTTT
NA | TRBD1 | TRBJ2-7 | TRBV28 | CASTKDRVTYEQYF | TGTGCCAGCACCAAGGACAGGGTAACCTACGAGCAGTACTTC
NA | NA | TRBJ2-7 | TRBV18 | CASSPGLSYEQYF | TGTGCCAGCTCACCGGGCCTATCCTACGAGCAGTACTTC
NA | NA | TRBJ2-7 | TRBV10-3 | CASFGGAEQYF | TGTGCCAGCTTTGGGGGGGCCGAGCAGTACTTC
NA | TRBD1 | TRBJ1-5 | TRBV27 | CASSLQGAGQPQHF | TGTGCCAGCAGTTTACAGGGGGCCGGTCAGCCCCAGCATTTT
NA | NA | TRBJ2-3 | TRBV2 | CASSLNGYRDTQYF | TGTGCCAGCAGTCTCAACGGGTACAGAGATACGCAGTATTTT